This T cell receptor beta chain was retrieved from a study of CD8+ T cells in alopecia areata. Extraction of RNA preceded its reverse transcription into cDNA, which served as the sequencing template. Clones were sequenced by immunoSEQ multiplex PCR, and TCRdb holds only the in-frame ones, with some missing. There are 170,000 or so clones in the sample; 59% occur only once, and roughly 14% lies in the top ten. CD4+ and CD8+ T cells were sorted from PBMCs. J gave up 7 bases and V 3 bases, and 6 bases lay outside the gene matches. The CDR3 contains 14 residues. Germline CDR1 is SEHNR and CDR2 is FQNEAQ (reference sequence).

This material consisted of CD4+ T cells sorted from blood, taken at week 0. This chain uses TRBV7-9 with TRBJ2-1; TRBD1 matches 7 bases. The sequence was collected from a human donor with alopecia areata. CDR3 coding DNA: TGTGCCAGCAGCTTCCCCGACAGGGTGAATGAGCAGTTCTTC. Protein: CASSFPDRVNEQFF.